One sample yielded the 25 T cell receptor beta chains listed below, sequenced in a study of blood T cell repertoires in COVID-19. The assay was immunoSEQ multiplex PCR, and TCRdb's table has in-frame clones only and misses some. The table records roughly 100,000 clones, about 88% of them present only once. The sequencing sample was made of peripheral blood. Receptors originate from a human donor in a cohort sampled during active COVID-19.

V and J are TRBV3-1 (or the pseudogene TRBV3-2) and TRBJ2-5; a weak D match, TRBD1 (5 bases). CDR1 LGHDT and CDR2 YNNKEL come from the germline V gene (reference sequence). The V end lost 1 base, the J end lost 7 bases, and 16 bases lay between the germline ends. The CDR3 has 15 amino acids. The CDR3 DNA reads as TGTGCCAGCAGCCAAGGGGCAGGGCTTTCGGGGACCCAGTACTTC. Amino acid sequence: CASSQGAGLSGTQYF.

The V call is TRBV6-1, the J call TRBJ1-5; D perhaps matches TRBD1 (5 bases). Germline assignment: CDR1 MNHNS and CDR2 SASEGT. Trimming removed 2 bases at V and 0 bases at J, with 20 bases between. The CDR3 covers 19 residues. CDR3 in DNA: TGTGCCAGCAGTGAAAGGGGCGGGACCCAGCTTTATAGCAATCAGCCCCAGCATTTT. Its protein is CASSERGGTQLYSNQPQHF.

V is TRBV14 and J is TRBJ2-3, with D perhaps TRBD2 (5 bases). Trimming left V 2 bases short and J 2 bases short, with 14 bases between. The CDR3 is made up of 16 amino acids. Per the germline V gene, CDR1 is SGHDN and CDR2 is FVKESK. Here the CDR3 reads CASSQKSSGDTDTQYF. DNA of the CDR3: TGTGCCAGCAGCCAAAAATCCAGCGGCGACACAGATACGCAGTATTTT.

V and J are TRBV10-2 and TRBJ2-4; TRBD2 matches at 7 bases. After removal of 4 bases from V and 5 bases from J, the junction contained 11 bases not matched to a gene. CDR1 WSHSY and CDR2 SAAADI come from the germline V gene. This CDR3 has 16 amino acids. The CDR3: CASSGAWGGKENIQYF. In DNA form, the CDR3 reads TGCGCCAGCAGTGGCGCGTGGGGGGGAAAGGAAAACATTCAGTACTTC.

This rearrangement joins TRBV19 to TRBJ2-2, with 7 bases aligning to TRBD1. There are 16 residues in the CDR3. V dropped 5 bases and J dropped 5; count of bases not matched to a gene: 11. Germline V gene sequence: CDR1 LNHDA, CDR2 SQIVND (reference sequence). CDR3 DNA: TGTGCCAGTAGTCCTACTTTGACAGGGAAGACCGGGGAGCTGTTTTTT. Its translation is CASSPTLTGKTGELFF.

This clone was found a few times. This chain uses TRBV27 with TRBJ1-5, with D unresolved. Trimming took off 3 bases at V and 7 bases at J, with 13 bases between the two ends. The CDR3 runs to 14 residues. Germline assignment: CDR1 MNHEY and CDR2 SMNVEV (reference sequence). The chain's CDR3 is CASSFGRGNQPQHF. For the CDR3, the DNA is TGTGCCAGCAGTTTTGGGAGAGGGAACCAGCCCCAGCATTTT.

The DNA of the CDR3 is TGTGCCACCAGCAGAGATAGCGGGGGCGAGAGCTACGAGCAGTACTTC. Protein: CATSRDSGGESYEQYF. The chain uses TRBV15 and TRBJ2-7; TRBD2 matches at 9 bases. The CDR3 is 16 amino acids. Germline loops: CDR1 LNHNV, CDR2 YYDKDF (reference sequence). Trimming removed 0 bases from V and 3 bases from J; junction bases left unmatched: 6.

This clone was detected only a few times. A read error may produce the germline difference seen at one junction end. This sequence joins TRBV10-1 and TRBJ1-6, with D perhaps matching TRBD1 (6 bases). This CDR3 contains 11 residues. CDR1 is WNHNN, CDR2 SYGVQD, per germline (reference sequence). CDR3 sequence: CASGLWQGWNF. The CDR3 bases are TGCGCCAGCGGCCTTTGGCAGGGGTGGAACTTT.

The genes are TRBV28 and TRBJ1-2, with 7 bases aligning to TRBD1. With V trimmed by 3 bases and J by 0 bases, 7 bases remained unmatched. CDR1 is MDHEN and CDR2 is SYDVKM in the germline V gene. The CDR3 sequence is 16 residues long. CDR3 in DNA: TGTGCCAGCAGTTTCCCCGGGACAGCTTCTAACTATGGCTACACCTTC. As protein: CASSFPGTASNYGYTF.

V gene TRBV30 combines with J gene TRBJ1-6, with D tentatively TRBD1 (6 bases). Trimming removed 2 bases from V and 9 bases from J, with 17 bases in between. The CDR3 contains 15 residues. The germline CDR1 and CDR2 sequences are GTSNPN and SVGIG (reference sequence). CDR3 sequence (DNA): TGTGCCTGGAGTCCAACAGGGCTCGGTATTTCACCCCTCCACTTT. This translates into CAWSPTGLGISPLHF. Supplemented by reference TRBV30 and TRBJ1-6, the full variable domain reads SQTIHQWPATLVQPVGSPLSLECTVEGTSNPNLYWYRQAAGRGLQLLFYSVGIGQISSEVPQNLSASRPQDRQFILSSKKLLLSDSGFYLCAWSPTGLGISPLHFGNGTRLTVT.

This chain joins TRBV3-1 (or the pseudogene TRBV3-2) and TRBJ1-1; the D is unclear. The V end was cut by 4 bases, the J end by 5 bases, with 20 bases between. Germline assignment: CDR1 LGHDT and CDR2 YNNKEL (reference sequence). This CDR3 is built from 16 residues. In nucleotides, the CDR3 is TGTGCCAGCAGCCCCATCTCCGGCGAGGGAAAGACTGAAGCTTTCTTT. Amino acid sequence: CASSPISGEGKTEAFF.

The chain employs TRBV6-6 and TRBJ2-7, with 10 bases identical to TRBD1. The CDR3 covers 16 residues. Germline values: CDR1 MNHNY, CDR2 SVGAGI (reference sequence). J was trimmed by 3 bases and V by 2 bases; bases with no gene match: 7. This CDR3 reads CASSYGGDRGDYEQYF. The CDR3, as DNA: TGTGCCAGCAGTTACGGGGGGGACAGGGGCGACTACGAGCAGTACTTC.

J is TRBJ2-3 and V is TRBV27; TRBD2 aligns across 7 bases. From germline, CDR1 is MNHEY and CDR2 SMNVEV (reference sequence). Germline trimming cut 6 bases from V and 6 bases from J; bases unmatched to any gene: 6. The length of the CDR3 is 13 residues. CDR3 sequence reads: CASRRDYADTQYF. The CDR3 DNA follows: TGTGCCAGCAGACGGGACTACGCCGATACGCAGTATTTT.

This clone was observed a single time. This chain joins TRBV2 and TRBJ2-5; D possibly corresponds to TRBD2 (5 bases). Trimming removed 6 bases from V and 5 bases from J, with 13 bases in between. Germline CDR1 is SNHLY and CDR2 is FYNNEI. This CDR3 contains 13 residues. CDR3: CASRGRQHETQYF. CDR3 nucleotides: TGTGCCAGCAGAGGGAGACAACATGAGACCCAGTACTTC. The whole variable domain, filled in from reference TRBV2 and TRBJ2-5, reads EPEVTQTPSHQVTQMGQEVILRCVPISNHLYFYWYRQILGQKVEFLVSFYNNEISEKSEIFDDQFSVERPDGSNFTLKIRSTKLEDSAMYFCASRGRQHETQYFGPGTRLLVL.

This sequence joins TRBV5-6 and TRBJ1-1; tentatively, D is TRBD1 (6 bases). Germline V gives CDR1 SGHDT, CDR2 YYEEEE. This CDR3 comprises 14 residues. Trimming pared 3 bases from V and 0 bases from J, leaving 9 bases between. CDR3 amino acids: CASSWGHLNTEAFF. In DNA form, the CDR3 reads TGTGCCAGCAGCTGGGGACACTTGAACACTGAAGCTTTCTTT.

This sequence joins TRBV5-6 and TRBJ2-1; a possible D gene is TRBD2 (6 bases). Germline values: CDR1 SGHDT, CDR2 YYEEEE. V was clipped by 0 bases and J by 8 bases, with 9 bases between them. CDR3 length: 13 amino acids. CDR3 nucleotide sequence: TGTGCCAGCAGCTTGGTAACGGGGGATGAGCAGTTCTTC. The encoded protein is CASSLVTGDEQFF.

This clone showed up just once. J is TRBJ2-3 and V is TRBV11-2, with D maybe TRBD2 (6 bases). This CDR3 contains 17 residues. Germline V gives CDR1 SGHAT, CDR2 FQNNGV. V gave up 1 base and J gave up 1 base, with 15 bases separating them. The CDR3 DNA is TGTGCCAGCAGCTTAGCCCTCCTGGCGGGGCGCACAGATACGCAGTATTTT. Its protein is CASSLALLAGRTDTQYF.

CDR3 sequence reads: CASSVDRGLSNSPLHF. As DNA, the CDR3 is TGTGCCAGCAGCGTAGATAGGGGGCTAAGTAATTCACCCCTCCACTTT. The chain is built from TRBV9 and TRBJ1-6, with 7 bases matching TRBD1. Germline V CDR1 and CDR2: SGDLS, YYNGEE. The junction had 6 bases not matched to a gene; V was cut back by 0 bases and J by 6 bases. This CDR3 spans 16 amino acids.

The count of this clone is one. The V call is TRBV10-3, the J call TRBJ1-1; maybe TRBD1 (6 bases). V lost 0 bases and J 5 bases, leaving 13 bases between the germline ends. In germline, CDR1 is ENHRY, CDR2 SYGVKD. CDR3 length: 15 residues. CDR3 in amino acids: CAISESLGGRTEAFF. CDR3 DNA: TGTGCCATCAGTGAGTCGTTAGGGGGAAGGACTGAAGCTTTCTTT.

The chain uses TRBV2 and TRBJ1-2; TRBD1 aligns across 9 bases. There are 13 residues in the CDR3. From germline, CDR1 is SNHLY and CDR2 FYNNEI. V trimming: 8 bases; J trimming: 5 bases; junction bases outside the gene matches: 6. CDR3 amino acids: CASPGTGRYGYTF. The CDR3 bases are TGTGCCAGCCCCGGGACAGGGCGTTATGGCTACACCTTC. Full variable domain (remainder filled in from reference TRBV2 and TRBJ1-2): EPEVTQTPSHQVTQMGQEVILRCVPISNHLYFYWYRQILGQKVEFLVSFYNNEISEKSEIFDDQFSVERPDGSNFTLKIRSTKLEDSAMYFCASPGTGRYGYTFGSGTRLTVV.

V is TRBV5-1 and J is TRBJ1-3; 9 nucleotides match TRBD1. Germline CDR1 is SGHRS and CDR2 is YFSETQ. The CDR3 runs to 16 residues. J lost 4 bases, V lost 2 bases, and 7 bases had no gene match. CDR3 bases: TGCGCCAGCAGCTTCACGGGACAGGGAGCCGGAAACACCATATATTTT. Its protein product is CASSFTGQGAGNTIYF.

This clone has a single count. This chain joins TRBV5-6 and TRBJ1-1; tentatively, D is TRBD1 (6 bases). The CDR3 is 16 amino acids. Between the trimmed V and J ends, which lost 0 bases and 8 bases, there was a span of 20 bases. Germline V lookup: CDR1 SGHDT, CDR2 YYEEEE. CDR3 residues: CASSLVVTGGESEAFF. CDR3 sequence (DNA): TGTGCCAGCAGCTTGGTCGTAACGGGGGGCGAAAGCGAAGCTTTCTTT.

V usage is TRBV15 and J usage is TRBJ1-1, with TRBD1 matching 8 bases. The CDR3 spans 15 residues. The V gene's germline CDR1 is LNHNV and CDR2 YYDKDF (reference sequence). V was clipped by 5 bases and J by 1 base; unmatched bases: 6. The DNA for the CDR3 is TGTGCCACCAGCCCGAGGACAGGGTCGAACACTGAAGCTTTCTTT. Translated: CATSPRTGSNTEAFF.

The J gene is TRBJ2-7, the V gene TRBV10-1; 8 bases line up with TRBD1. Germline CDR1 reads WNHNN; CDR2 reads SYGVQD (reference sequence). The CDR3 extends over 13 amino acids. V trimming: 6 bases; J trimming: 6 bases; junction bases outside the gene matches: 7. The chain's CDR3 is CASSADRDGEQYF. CDR3 DNA sequence: TGCGCCAGCAGCGCGGACAGGGACGGCGAGCAGTACTTC.

The CDR3 nucleotides are TGTGCCAGCAGCAGGAAAGGAGTCGGCTACGAGCAGTACTTC. Protein product: CASSRKGVGYEQYF. The chain couples TRBV5-4 to TRBJ2-7; D is ambiguous. CDR3 length: 14 residues. The germline V and J ends were trimmed by 4 bases and 3 bases, with 14 bases remaining between them. Germline V CDR1 and CDR2: SGHNT, YYREEE (reference sequence).